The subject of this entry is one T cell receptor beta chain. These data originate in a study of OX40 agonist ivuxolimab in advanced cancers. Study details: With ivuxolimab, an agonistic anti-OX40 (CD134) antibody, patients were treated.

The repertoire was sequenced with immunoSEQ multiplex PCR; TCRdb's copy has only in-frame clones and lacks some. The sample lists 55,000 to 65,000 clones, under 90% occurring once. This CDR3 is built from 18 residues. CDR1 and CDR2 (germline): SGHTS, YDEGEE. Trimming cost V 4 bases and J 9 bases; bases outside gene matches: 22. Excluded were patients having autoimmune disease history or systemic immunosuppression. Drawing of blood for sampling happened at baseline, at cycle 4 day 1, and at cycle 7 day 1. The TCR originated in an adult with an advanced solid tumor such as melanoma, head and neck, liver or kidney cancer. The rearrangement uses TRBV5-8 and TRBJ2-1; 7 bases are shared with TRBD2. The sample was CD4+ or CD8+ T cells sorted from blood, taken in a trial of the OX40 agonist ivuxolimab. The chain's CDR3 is CASSPPPTGAGESAEQFF. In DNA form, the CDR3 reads TGTGCCAGCAGCCCGCCTCCAACTGGGGCGGGAGAATCGGCTGAGCAGTTCTTC.